Sequencing of this T cell receptor (beta chain) was carried out in a study of CXCR3-negative and CXCR3-positive naive CD8 T cells (dated by TCRdb to the late 2010s). The study in broad terms: In total, about 135 million TRB reads were obtained, corresponding to roughly 1.5 +/- 0.3 million reads per library. Data from under 12 donors, pooled across two independent experiments, went into the diversity and physicochemical repertoire analyses. Naive subsets from about 5 donors and memory cells from 3 donors were included in the TRBV-TRBJ cluster analysis. Beyond this particular receptor, the publication reports: Both naive subsets had comparably high repertoire diversity, while memory CD8+ T cells had much lower repertoire diversity. Naive CXCR3-negative and CXCR3-positive cells from the same donor showed similar TRBV-TRBJ usage, whereas memory cells showed distinct patterns. Compared with CXCR3-negative naive cells, CXCR3-positive naive cells had TRB CDR3s with higher hydrophobicity (lower Kidera factor 4), lower energy, and higher strength and volume indices. Freshly isolated PBMCs were used for most assays because CXCR3 expression partially decreased after cryopreservation. Because surface CD5, which has been linked to self-reactivity in mice, was comparable between naive subsets, TCR interaction strength was also inferred from TRB CDR3 physicochemical properties.

The cysteine opens and the phenylalanine closes a CDR3 of 17 amino acids. Only the protein is on record. Reading the germline V gene gives CDR1 SQVTM and CDR2 ANQGSEA. For each CD8+ T cell subset, flow sorting was done in triplicate, and a few hundred thousand cells per subset went directly into RLT lysis buffer. Naive CD8+ T cells were defined stringently as CD45RO-CCR7+CD27+CD95- to exclude memory contaminants. Peripheral blood mononuclear cells were isolated from buffy coats using standard density gradient centrifugation. Naive CXCR3-negative and CXCR3-positive CD8+ T cells were flow-sorted on a FACSAria III. Total RNA was extracted from sorted cells using an RNeasy Mini Kit. About this clonotype itself: Which antigen it targets is not known.

The run used a NextSeq 550. The Human TCR Profiling Kit (MiLaboratory) was used to prepare UMI-labeled 5' RACE TRB cDNA libraries. The full amount of extracted RNA was used for cDNA synthesis, and the full amount of resulting cDNA was used for PCR amplification. Libraries were prepared in parallel using an identical number of PCR cycles. As for the original processing: About 53,000 +/- 9,400 unique UMI-labeled TRB cDNA molecules per library were extracted with MIGEC and MiXCR, with at least two reads per UMI required. An average of approximately 40,000 +/- 10,000 functional in-frame TRB CDR3 nucleotide clonotypes without stop codons was found per library. After downsampling to 5000 UMI-labeled TRB molecules per sample, diversity metrics, including normalized Shannon-Wiener and Chao1, were computed in VDJtools. VDJtools was used to calculate clonotype-size-weighted physicochemical properties of the central five CDR3 residues, namely interaction energy, strength, volume and Kidera factor 4. TCRdb reanalyzed the reads, keeping one entry per CDR3 protein sequence and omitting DNA. For this entry, the V and J calls and clone size follow TCRdb and not the study's own pipeline. The table held for this sample gives more than 100,000 distinct CDR3 sequences. Clones ranked in the top ten supply roughly 0.39% of the sample.

The receptor was derived from a human donor in good health. Some clones in this sample may be carry-over from other donors' samples. This chain joins TRBV29-1 to TRBJ1-1. What was sequenced was naive CXCR3+ CD8+ T cells from blood. The cell subset or site label, read with the paper, signifies: CD45RO-CCR7+CD27+CD95- naive CD8+ T cells expressing CXCR3 (TNR3+). CDR3 region: CSVEFEGIRGLNTEAFF.